The 30 T cell receptor beta chains presented below share a single source sample, sequenced in a study of blood T cell repertoires in COVID-19 (dated by TCRdb to about 2020). Preparation of the library involved the immunoSEQ multiplex PCR assay. TCRdb's version of the immuneACCESS table is confined to in-frame rearrangements and falls short of the full clone set. An unresolved V gene accounts for under half of the shortfall where checked; the remainder is of unknown origin. Here the sample has a few hundred thousand clones; about 90% occur a single time. 1.2% of the sample is taken by the ten largest. The sequenced sample consisted of PBMCs or T cells enriched from blood (not recorded which). Receptors were obtained from a human donor in a cohort exposed to, infected with or recovered from COVID-19 (not recorded which). The donor label of this sample is uncertain.

This clone was recorded a few times. The chain recombines TRBV7-9 with TRBJ2-1; D uncertain. The CDR3 is 13 amino acids. Looked up from germline, CDR1 is SEHNR and CDR2 is FQNEAQ (reference sequence). The V gene lost 5 bases and the J gene lost 5 bases, with 10 bases spanning the gap. The CDR3: CASSPIDNNEQFF. The CDR3, as DNA: TGTGCCAGCAGCCCCATAGACAACAATGAGCAGTTCTTC.

The chain links TRBV18 to TRBJ1-5; D possibly corresponds to TRBD1 (6 bases). The V end was cut by 2 bases, the J end by 6 bases, with 14 bases between. The germline CDR1 and CDR2 sequences are KGHSH and LQKENI. The CDR3 consists of 15 residues. CDR3 protein: CASSPSAGEVQPQHF. DNA for the CDR3: TGTGCCAGCTCACCATCGGCAGGGGAAGTTCAGCCCCAGCATTTT.

The chain employs TRBV10-3 and TRBJ2-3; TRBD2 agrees at 7 bases. With 8 bases clipped from V and 0 bases from J, the junction kept 11 bases outside the gene matches. This CDR3 spans 16 amino acids. Looked up from germline, CDR1 is ENHRY and CDR2 is SYGVKD. Here the CDR3 DNA reads TGTGCCATCGAGAACGGACTAGTGGGAAGCACAGATACGCAGTATTTT. Its protein is CAIENGLVGSTDTQYF.

This clone has just one count. As DNA, the CDR3 is TGTGCCAGCAGCCAATTCGACATCCAAGAGACCCAGTACTTC. This translates into CASSQFDIQETQYF. V gene TRBV3-1 (or the pseudogene TRBV3-2) combines with J gene TRBJ2-5; D is undetermined. V was shortened by 2 bases and J by 1 base, with 8 bases between the two germline ends. The germline V gene encodes CDR1 LGHDT and CDR2 YNNKEL (reference sequence). The CDR3 is 14 amino acids.

This rearrangement joins TRBV10-1 to TRBJ2-1, with 11 bases that match TRBD2. Germline CDR1 is WNHNN and CDR2 is SYGVQD (reference sequence). Unmatched junction bases numbered 8, after V lost 2 bases and J lost 8 bases. CDR3 length equals 16 residues. CDR3 in DNA: TGCGCCAGCAGTGAGATAGTAGCGGGGGGGCCGGATGAGCAGTTCTTC. It specifies CASSEIVAGGPDEQFF.

On this clone itself: One end of the junction fails to match germline, which may point to a read error. This chain connects TRBV12-3 or TRBV12-4 to TRBJ1-1, with TRBD1 as a possible D gene (5 bases). CDR3 size: 13 residues. The CDR3 sequence: CASSFTLRQGALF. The DNA for the CDR3 is TGTGCCAGCAGTTTTACCCTGAGGCAGGGTGCTCTCTTT.

This clone occurred once. The chain links TRBV6-1 to TRBJ2-7, with a weak D call TRBD1 (6 bases). Germline CDR1 is MNHNS and CDR2 is SASEGT. The CDR3 contains 15 residues. V was trimmed by 0 bases and J by 5 bases, leaving 14 bases between them. CDR3 nucleotide sequence: TGTGCCAGCAGTGAAGCGGTTCAGGGGAGCGACGAGCAGTACTTC. This gives the protein CASSEAVQGSDEQYF.

V gene TRBV5-1 combines with J gene TRBJ2-1; TRBD1 matches at 10 bases. V lost 1 base, J lost 7 bases, and 11 bases stayed unmatched. This CDR3 spans 17 amino acids. Germline CDR1 reads SGHRS; CDR2 reads YFSETQ. CDR3 sequence (DNA): TGCGCCAGCAGCTTGTGGGGCGGGGACAGGGGAGGAAATGAGCAGTTCTTC. This codes for CASSLWGGDRGGNEQFF.

V and J are TRBV15 and TRBJ2-3; D is unresolved. V lost 5 bases and J 2 bases, leaving 11 bases between the germline ends. CDR3 size: 14 residues. Germline V lookup: CDR1 LNHNV, CDR2 YYDKDF (reference sequence). CDR3 DNA: TGTGCCACCAGCTACAGTTTTCCCACAGATACGCAGTATTTT. Translating it yields CATSYSFPTDTQYF.

The chain uses TRBV24-1 and TRBJ2-6; D possibly corresponds to TRBD1 (6 bases). The CDR3 is 16 residues long. V was cut by 4 bases and J by 4 bases, with 13 bases left in between. Per the germline V gene, CDR1 is KGHDR and CDR2 is SFDVKD. CDR3: CATSDPTGPGANVLTF. The CDR3, as DNA: TGTGCCACCAGTGACCCTACAGGGCCCGGGGCCAACGTCCTGACTTTC.

The V gene is TRBV6-5, the J gene TRBJ1-1; D may be TRBD1 (5 bases). Between the trimmed V and J ends, which lost 6 bases and 0 bases, there was a span of 8 bases. The CDR3 consists of 13 residues. Germline loops: CDR1 MNHEY, CDR2 SVGAGI. The CDR3: CASSPGLNTEAFF. CDR3 in DNA: TGTGCCAGCAGCCCAGGGTTGAACACTGAAGCTTTCTTT.

As concerns this clone: At one end the junction does not follow the germline gene, possibly because of a read error. The rearrangement joins TRBV6-2 or TRBV6-3 to TRBJ2-5; 7 bases line up with TRBD1. Germline CDR1 is MNHEY and CDR2 is SVGEGT. This CDR3 has 14 residues. This CDR3 reads CAISRDSYQETQYF. CDR3 DNA: TGTGCCATCAGTCGGGACAGTTACCAAGAGACCCAGTACTTC.

The chain combines TRBV19 with TRBJ1-1, with 8 bases matching TRBD1. The CDR3 has 14 residues. Germline V gene lookup returns CDR1 LNHDA and CDR2 SQIVND (reference sequence). Trimming at V came to 7 bases and at J to 1 base, leaving 5 bases not matched to a gene. The CDR3 region has the DNA TGTGCCAGTAATCAGGGGGCGCGGAACACTGAAGCTTTCTTT. Encoded protein: CASNQGARNTEAFF.

The chain is built from TRBV5-4 and TRBJ1-2, with 8 bases aligning to TRBD1. V trimming: 0 bases; J trimming: 5 bases; junction bases outside the gene matches: 6. Germline V gene sequence: CDR1 SGHNT, CDR2 YYREEE (reference sequence). The CDR3 runs to 15 residues. CDR3 in amino acids: CASSLAAGGRYGYTF. DNA of the CDR3: TGTGCCAGCAGCTTGGCGGCAGGGGGCAGGTATGGCTACACCTTC.

The chain links TRBV7-2 to TRBJ1-4; D perhaps matches TRBD1 (6 bases). The V and J ends lost 3 bases and 7 bases respectively, with 9 bases between them. Germline V CDR1 and CDR2: SGHTA, FQGNSA. This CDR3 comprises 13 residues. The CDR3 sequence is CASSFSRGEKLFF. As DNA, the CDR3 is TGTGCCAGCAGCTTTAGCAGGGGTGAAAAACTGTTTTTT.

J is TRBJ2-1 and V is TRBV20-1; D unresolved. This CDR3 region has 10 residues. Germline CDR1 reads DFQATT; CDR2 reads SNEGSKA (reference sequence). V gave up 7 bases and J gave up 3 bases, with 4 bases separating them. The CDR3 region has the DNA TGCAGTGGTTACTACAATGAGCAGTTCTTC. Translating it yields CSGYYNEQFF.

The count of this clone is one. The J gene is TRBJ1-1, the V gene TRBV6-5, with no clear D. Trimming shortened V by 6 bases and J by 6 bases, and 11 bases separated the two germline ends. CDR3 length: 12 amino acids. Germline-derived CDR1 and CDR2 are MNHEY and SVGAGI. CDR3 bases: TGTGCCAGCAGGGGAGAGGGCCCTGAAGCTTTCTTT. This translates into CASRGEGPEAFF.

The chain combines TRBV6-6 with TRBJ1-5; 7 nucleotides align to TRBD1. V gave up 7 bases and J gave up 8 bases; unmatched junction bases: 11. This CDR3 is built from 14 residues. Germline V gives CDR1 MNHNY, CDR2 SVGAGI (reference sequence). CDR3 residues: CASTRDSSSEPQHF. As DNA, the CDR3 is TGTGCCAGCACCCGGGACAGCTCAAGTGAGCCCCAGCATTTT.

The genes are TRBV3-1 (or the pseudogene TRBV3-2) and TRBJ2-7, with 9 bases aligning to TRBD1. In germline, CDR1 is LGHDT, CDR2 YNNKEL (reference sequence). The ends lost 0 bases at V and 7 bases at J; junction bases unmatched: 7. The CDR3 is 15 residues long. The CDR3 bases are TGTGCCAGCAGCCAAGATAACAGGGGGCTTAGTGAGCAGTACTTC. Its protein is CASSQDNRGLSEQYF.

With regard to this clone: Other DNA sequences in the same sample also yield this CDR3. The V and J genes are TRBV18 and TRBJ2-5; a weak D match, TRBD1 (6 bases). Trimming pared 2 bases from V and 4 bases from J, leaving 8 bases between. Germline CDR1 KGHSH, CDR2 LQKENI. CDR3 length equals 13 residues. CDR3: CASSPSRGETQYF. The CDR3 bases are TGTGCCAGCTCACCAAGCAGGGGAGAGACCCAGTACTTC.

For the CDR3, the DNA is TGTGCCAGCAGTCTAGGGGGTCCCCCTAAAGAGACCCAGTACTTC. Its translation: CASSLGGPPKETQYF. The chain combines TRBV11-2 with TRBJ2-5; a possible D gene is TRBD1 (6 bases). The CDR3 has 15 amino acids. V lost 6 bases and J lost 3, with 17 bases in between. CDR1 is SGHAT, CDR2 FQNNGV, per germline. The full variable domain, rest sourced from reference TRBV11-2 and TRBJ2-5, is EAGVAQSPRYKIIEKRQSVAFWCNPISGHATLYWYQQILGQGPKLLIQFQNNGVVDDSQLPKDRFSAERLKGVDSTLKIQPAKLEDSAVYLCASSLGGPPKETQYFGPGTRLLVL.

The V call is TRBV2, the J call TRBJ1-1; 12 bases agree with TRBD1. The ends lost 5 bases at V and 2 bases at J; junction bases unmatched: 9. Germline values: CDR1 SNHLY, CDR2 FYNNEI. This CDR3 spans 17 amino acids. CDR3 DNA: TGTGCCAGCAGTCCCGGGACAGGGGGCGAGTCTAACACTGAAGCTTTCTTT. Protein sequence: CASSPGTGGESNTEAFF.

The chain joins TRBV4-1 to TRBJ2-3, with 12 nucleotides matching TRBD2. The length of the CDR3 is 18 residues. The J segment lost 0 bases and the V segment lost 4 bases, leaving 8 bases of the junction unmatched. CDR1 is MGHRA, CDR2 YSYEKL, per germline. The CDR3 DNA sequence: TGCGCCAGCAGCCTGACTAGCGGGGGACCAACTAGCACAGATACGCAGTATTTT. Its translation: CASSLTSGGPTSTDTQYF.

V usage is TRBV30 and J usage is TRBJ1-1, with 7 bases identical to TRBD1. Per germline, CDR1 GTSNPN and CDR2 SVGIG (reference sequence). The CDR3 covers 14 residues. V was clipped by 3 bases and J by 3 bases; unmatched bases: 7. In DNA form, the CDR3 reads TGTGCCTGGAGCGGCGACAGGGATCACACTGAAGCTTTCTTT. Translated, it gives CAWSGDRDHTEAFF.

In its sample, this clone was seen once. In nucleotides, the CDR3 is TGTGCTAGTGGTTTGGTCCACCCCTATACAGGGGTCACACAGCCCCAGCATTTT. As protein: CASGLVHPYTGVTQPQHF. The chain is built from TRBV12-5 and TRBJ1-5; 7 positions match TRBD1. V gave up 0 bases and J gave up 7 bases; unmatched junction bases: 15. The length of the CDR3 is 18 residues. CDR1 is LGHNT, CDR2 FRNRAP, per germline.

The chain couples TRBV7-9 to TRBJ1-2; 8 nucleotides match TRBD1. Germline-derived CDR1 and CDR2 are SEHNR and FQNEAQ (reference sequence). The CDR3 spans 15 residues. V trimming: 4 bases; J trimming: 4 bases; junction bases outside the gene matches: 8. Here the CDR3 reads CASSSDRGAGYGYTF. The CDR3 bases are TGTGCCAGCAGCTCAGACAGGGGCGCGGGCTATGGCTACACCTTC.

CDR3 bases: TGTGCCAGCACCCCGGACAGGGCCCATGGCTACACCTTC. It specifies CASTPDRAHGYTF. The V and J genes are TRBV2 and TRBJ1-2, with TRBD1 matching 8 bases. CDR3 length: 13 amino acids. Per the germline V gene, CDR1 is SNHLY and CDR2 is FYNNEI. With 7 bases clipped from V and 6 bases from J, the junction kept 7 bases outside the gene matches.

The genes are TRBV7-9 and TRBJ2-5; no reliable D call. Between the trimmed V and J ends, which lost 7 bases and 5 bases, there was a span of 17 bases. CDR3 length: 14 amino acids. Germline V gene data show CDR1 as SEHNR and CDR2 as FQNEAQ (reference sequence). CDR3 in amino acids: CASTTTAVRETQYF. The CDR3 DNA reads as TGTGCCAGCACCACAACTGCGGTCCGGGAGACCCAGTACTTC.

This chain connects TRBV7-8 to TRBJ1-2; TRBD1 matches 8 bases. The CDR3 consists of 16 residues. In germline, CDR1 is SGHVS, CDR2 FQNEAQ. V lost 3 bases to trimming and J lost 6 bases; unmatched junction nucleotides: 12. CDR3 sequence reads: CASSFGQGPLHDGYTF. CDR3 in DNA: TGTGCCAGCAGCTTCGGACAGGGCCCCTTGCATGATGGCTACACCTTC.

V usage is TRBV2 and J usage is TRBJ2-2; maybe TRBD2 (5 bases). Trimming took 8 bases from V and 2 from J, leaving 18 bases between them. CDR3 length equals 16 residues. Germline CDR1 and CDR2: SNHLY and FYNNEI. Here the CDR3 DNA reads TGTGCCAGCCGCTACGGGCTAGCTCTAAACACCGGGGAGCTGTTTTTT. Translation: CASRYGLALNTGELFF.